This TCR beta chain comes out of a study of breast tumors, draining lymph nodes, adjacent tissues. The study's findings and limits: Data only fit, rather than demonstrated, lymph node origin of most tumor T cells.

This clonotype was seen a single time. Antigen unknown. Germline values: CDR1 SNHLY, CDR2 FYNNEI. Losses at the gene ends were 4 bases for V and 7 bases for J; bases not matched to a gene: 14. The CDR3 extends over 16 amino acids. In TCRdb, the multiplex PCR reads were re-called with MiXCR into one record per CDR3 protein. The table lists 130,000 or so distinct CDR3 sequences, about 33% of them singletons. Breast cancer patients provided tissue from their axillary draining lymph nodes. This chain joins TRBV2 and TRBJ2-7, with 9 bases aligning to TRBD1. Sequencing was carried out using axillary lymph node tissue. This TCR came from a female donor with breast cancer. Some clones in this sample may be carry-over from other donors' samples. CDR3 DNA sequence: TGTGCCAGCAGTGGGGCTGGGACAGGGCGAACCGGGGAGCAGTACTTC. Its translation: CASSGAGTGRTGEQYF.